Detailed here is one T cell receptor (beta chain). Its specificity is not known. The source of the sample is a study of shared clonotypes between healthy human individuals. Over several immunoSEQ plates, each subset's genomic DNA was distributed in even portions. Sequenced by immunoSEQ multiplex PCR; TCRdb stores in-frame clones only, minus some. The sample has some 1,100,000 clones, 70% to 80% seen once; the top ten hold 0.4% to 0.55%. Overall study results and limits: Genetic and exposure-history diversity was limited by the small donor number. Clonotypes that were shared across four donors made up roughly 5% of naive CD4 clonotypes. The study generally estimated greater richness for naive than memory subsets.

Germline V gene sequence: CDR1 MDHEN, CDR2 SYDVKM. Trimming shortened V by 3 bases and J by 9 bases, and 15 bases separated the two germline ends. The CDR3 has 13 residues. This receptor was obtained from a man younger than 35 in good health. Some clones in this sample may be carry-over from other donors' samples. Sequencing was performed on memory CD4+ T cells from PBMCs. Subset in this sample: CD45RA-negative fraction. The V call is TRBV28, the J call TRBJ2-7; possibly TRBD1 or TRBD2 for D (6 bases each). The CDR3 loop is CASSLNRRGGQYF. CDR3 DNA: TGTGCCAGCAGTTTGAACCGCAGGGGAGGGCAGTACTTC.